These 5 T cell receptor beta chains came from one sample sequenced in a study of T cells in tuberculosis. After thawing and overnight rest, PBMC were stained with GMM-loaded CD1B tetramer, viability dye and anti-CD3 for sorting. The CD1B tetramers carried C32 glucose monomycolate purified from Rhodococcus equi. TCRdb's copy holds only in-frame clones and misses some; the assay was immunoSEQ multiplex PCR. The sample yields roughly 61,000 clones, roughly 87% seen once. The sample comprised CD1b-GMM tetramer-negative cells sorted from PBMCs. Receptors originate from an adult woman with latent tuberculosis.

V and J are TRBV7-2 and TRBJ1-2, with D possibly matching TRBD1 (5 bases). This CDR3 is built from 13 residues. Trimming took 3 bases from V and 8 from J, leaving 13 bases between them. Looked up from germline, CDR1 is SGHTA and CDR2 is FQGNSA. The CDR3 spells CASSFRTKGGYTF. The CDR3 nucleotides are TGTGCCAGCAGCTTCAGGACAAAGGGGGGCTACACCTTC.

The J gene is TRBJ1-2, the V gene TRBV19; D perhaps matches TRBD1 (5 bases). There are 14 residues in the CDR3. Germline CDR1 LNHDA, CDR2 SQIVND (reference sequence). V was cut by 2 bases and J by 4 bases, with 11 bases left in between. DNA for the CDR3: TGTGCCAGTAGTATAAATTCGGGGGTCTATGGCTACACCTTC. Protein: CASSINSGVYGYTF.

Written as DNA, the CDR3 is TGTGCCAGCAGCTTTGGTCCCCCGGAGCGGGGAGGCGAGACCCAGTACTTC. Residues: CASSFGPPERGGETQYF. This sequence joins TRBV5-8 and TRBJ2-5; 7 nucleotides align to TRBD2. Germline V CDR1 and CDR2: SGHTS, YDEGEE. This CDR3 comprises 17 residues. The trim removed 2 bases at V and 5 bases at J, leaving 15 bases unmatched.

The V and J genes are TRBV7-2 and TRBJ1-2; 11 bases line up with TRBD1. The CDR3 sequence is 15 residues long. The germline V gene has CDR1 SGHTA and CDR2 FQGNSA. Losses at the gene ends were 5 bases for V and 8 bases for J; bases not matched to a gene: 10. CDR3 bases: TGTGCCAGCAGCCAATACGGGACAGGGGGAGGGGGCTACACCTTC. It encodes CASSQYGTGGGGYTF.

CDR3 nucleotide sequence: TGTGCCAGTACCACGTTCCCCAGGGGACGTTTGTCCGAAAAACTGTTTTTT. Translating gives CASTTFPRGRLSEKLFF. The rearrangement links TRBV19 to TRBJ1-4; D perhaps matches TRBD1 (6 bases). Trimming stripped 7 bases from V and 8 bases from J, with 26 bases between. CDR3 length equals 17 residues. From germline, CDR1 is LNHDA and CDR2 SQIVND (reference sequence).